Listed below are T cell receptor beta chains from one sample, sequenced in a study of T-cell reconstitution after alpha-beta-depleted transplantation in children. Using its own MiXCR run on the PCR reads, TCRdb lists one record per CDR3 protein. Of under 850,000 distinct CDR3 sequences listed, under 15% are singletons. The starting material was PBMCs, obtained before TCRalphabeta/CD19-depleted stem cell transplant. The receptors were gathered from a girl aged 2-10 years with congenital amegakaryocytic thrombocytopenia, due to receive a stem cell transplant. Both conserved end residues are part of each CDR3. A D gene is named only where the DNA matches it firmly. The size of a clone is reported for some rows only, either as once, few or many, or as a class for expanded clones.

size,D,J,V,DNA,CDR3
few,.,TRBJ1-1,TRBV6-1,TGTGCCAGCAGCCGTACCCAGAGGGGTGATAGCACTGAAGCTTTCTTT,CASSRTQRGDSTEAFF
many,.,TRBJ1-2,TRBV5-1,TGCGCCAGCAGCTTGGATGCCGGCCTCTATGGCTACACCTTC,CASSLDAGLYGYTF
.,TRBD1,TRBJ2-7,TRBV5-1,TGCGCCAGCAGCTTGGAGCAGGGGGCGTCTGTTGAGCAGTACTTC,CASSLEQGASVEQYF
.,.,TRBJ2-5,TRBV29-1,TGCAGCGTTGAAGGAACGAGGGACACCAAAATCGAGACCCAGTACTTC,CSVEGTRDTKIETQYF
few,TRBD1,TRBJ2-7,TRBV30,TGTGCCTGGAGTTCCGGGACAGGGGTAGGCTACGAGCAGTACTTC,CAWSSGTGVGYEQYF
few,.,TRBJ2-7,TRBV7-8,TGTGCCAGCAGCTCGGGCGTTTCTACTAGCTCCTACGAGCAGTACTTC,CASSSGVSTSSYEQYF
.,.,TRBJ2-5,TRBV7-2,TGTGCCAGCAGCTTAGCCAGTTTAACCACTGCGACCCAAGAGACCCAGTACTTC,CASSLASLTTATQETQYF
few,.,TRBJ2-1,TRBV7-8,TGTGCCAGCACCCTTAAGAATGAGCAGTTCTTC,CASTLKNEQFF
few,TRBD2,TRBJ2-2,TRBV11-2,TGTGCCAGCAGCCGGCGGGAGGGGGTGACCGGGGAGCTGTTTTTT,CASSRREGVTGELFF
many,.,TRBJ2-1,TRBV5-1,TGCGCCAGCAGCTTGGCCCTGGGTTCCTACAATGAGCAGTTCTTC,CASSLALGSYNEQFF
many,.,TRBJ1-1,TRBV12-3/TRBV12-4,TGTGCCAGCAGCTACGACCGAGCTGGGAACACTGAAGCTTTCTTT,CASSYDRAGNTEAFF
.,TRBD2,TRBJ2-5,TRBV20-1,TGCAGTGCTAGTGTAGCGGGAATCGGGGAGACCCAGTACTTC,CSASVAGIGETQYF
many,.,TRBJ2-1,TRBV11-2,TGTGCCAGCAGCTACTTTGGGCAGGGTGAGCAGTTCTTC,CASSYFGQGEQFF
.,.,TRBJ2-3,TRBV20-1,TGCAGTGCCGACCCTGGACAGAGCACAGATACGCAGTATTTT,CSADPGQSTDTQYF
.,TRBD1,TRBJ2-5,TRBV27,TGTGCCAGCAGTTCTACAGGGGTTTGGCAAGAGACCCAGTACTTC,CASSSTGVWQETQYF
few,.,TRBJ2-7,TRBV20-1,TGCAGTGCTAGTCGGAGCCGCGAGCAGTACTTC,CSASRSREQYF
many,.,TRBJ2-7,TRBV5-1,TGCGCCAGCAGCTTGGACCGCCGTTCCTACGAGCAGTACTTC,CASSLDRRSYEQYF
.,TRBD1,TRBJ2-3,TRBV5-1,TGCGCCAGCAGCTTGAGTGACAGGGAGCGAGATCTAGCAGATACGCAGTATTTT,CASSLSDRERDLADTQYF
many,.,TRBJ1-2,TRBV20-1,TGCAGAGCAGGGTCCTACTATGGCTACACCTTC,CRAGSYYGYTF
many,.,TRBJ2-5,TRBV6-1,TGTGCCAGCAGCCCCGACTCTTATAGGGAGACCCAGTACTTC,CASSPDSYRETQYF
many,.,TRBJ2-1,TRBV10-2,TGCGCCAGCCTGGGGGGAGACTCCTACAATGAGCAGTTCTTC,CASLGGDSYNEQFF
.,.,TRBJ2-2,TRBV12-3/TRBV12-4,TGTGCCAGCAGTCGCTGGGCGGGGCGCAACACCGGGGAGCTGTTTTTT,CASSRWAGRNTGELFF
.,.,TRBJ2-7,TRBV18,TGTGCCAGCTCCTTCAACCCGGAATGGAGCGAGCAGTACTTC,CASSFNPEWSEQYF
many,.,TRBJ2-1,TRBV20-1,TGCAGTGTTGAGGGCCCCGACGGGTCCTACAATGAGCAGTTCTTC,CSVEGPDGSYNEQFF
many,.,TRBJ1-5,TRBV29-1,TGCAGCGTGCGGGAGAGTAGCAATCAGCCCCAGCATTTT,CSVRESSNQPQHF
.,.,TRBJ2-5,TRBV20-1,TGCTGTGCTAGAGACGCCCGACAACACAAACTTCAAGAGACCCAGTACTTC,CCARDARQHKLQETQYF
many,TRBD1,TRBJ2-3,TRBV2,TGTGCCAGCAGTGATCCACAGGGGGCGGTAGATACGCAGTATTTT,CASSDPQGAVDTQYF
many,.,TRBJ1-6,TRBV12-3/TRBV12-4,TGTGCCAGCAGGATACAGCCGGGTACCCTCCACTTT,CASRIQPGTLHF
few,TRBD2,TRBJ2-5,TRBV20-1,TGCAGTGCTAGACAACCTCGGACTAGCGGTCCGCAAGAGACCCAGTACTTC,CSARQPRTSGPQETQYF
.,.,TRBJ2-1,TRBV5-1,TGCGCCAGCAGCTTGGTAGCCCGGGAGTACAATGAGCAGTTCTTC,CASSLVAREYNEQFF
many,TRBD2,TRBJ2-3,TRBV10-3,TGTGCCATCAGTGGGGGACTAGCGGGACGCACAGATACGCAGTATTTT,CAISGGLAGRTDTQYF
.,.,TRBJ2-5,TRBV7-9,TGTGCCAGCAGCCGAAGGGAACTAGCACAGTACCAAGAGACCCAGTACTTC,CASSRRELAQYQETQYF
.,.,TRBJ1-5,TRBV28,TGTGCCAGCACCCCCTCCGGATATGGCAATCAGCCCCAGCATTTT,CASTPSGYGNQPQHF